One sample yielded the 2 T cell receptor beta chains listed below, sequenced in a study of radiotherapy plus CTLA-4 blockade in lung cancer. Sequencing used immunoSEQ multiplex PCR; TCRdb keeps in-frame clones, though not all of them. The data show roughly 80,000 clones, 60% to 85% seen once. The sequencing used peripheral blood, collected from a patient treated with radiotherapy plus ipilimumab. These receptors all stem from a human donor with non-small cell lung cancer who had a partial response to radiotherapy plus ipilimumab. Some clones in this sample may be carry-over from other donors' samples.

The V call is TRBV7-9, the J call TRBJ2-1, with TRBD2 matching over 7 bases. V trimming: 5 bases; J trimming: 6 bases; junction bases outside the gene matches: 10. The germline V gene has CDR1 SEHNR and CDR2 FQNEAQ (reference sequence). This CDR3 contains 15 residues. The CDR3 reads CASSDPRRGSNEQFF. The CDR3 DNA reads TGTGCCAGCAGCGACCCCAGGCGGGGGTCCAATGAGCAGTTCTTC.

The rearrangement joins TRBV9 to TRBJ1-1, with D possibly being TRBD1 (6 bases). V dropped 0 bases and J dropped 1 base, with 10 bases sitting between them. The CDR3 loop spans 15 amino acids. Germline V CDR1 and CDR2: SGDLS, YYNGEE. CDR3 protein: CASSVGRGSNTEAFF. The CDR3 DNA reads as TGTGCCAGCAGCGTAGGTAGGGGGTCGAACACTGAAGCTTTCTTT.